This T cell receptor (delta chain) was captured in a study of γδ T cells in repeated Plasmodium falciparum infection. The CDR3 contains 18 residues. From germline, CDR1 is TSWWSYY and CDR2 QGS. V lost 4 bases to trimming and J lost 3 bases; unmatched junction nucleotides: 12. As regards this clone: This DNA's translation differs at residue 5 from TCRdb's protein, which comes from a much larger clone; a read error is likely, and the protein shown is translated from the DNA.

TCRdb reprocessed the multiplex PCR reads using CATT. The repertoire holds 85,000 to 100,000 delta-chain clones, with less than 1% as singletons. Gammadelta T cells were flow-sorted from PBMC into Vgamma9/Vdelta2+ and Vdelta2-negative populations for bulk analysis. Sequences were obtained from gamma-delta T cells from blood. V is TRDV1 and J is TRDJ1; 12 bases align to TRDD3. No J segment appears in TCRdb, so it was assigned here by matching the sequence to germline. This TCR came from a pool of human donors (malaria-infected and uninfected, not separated). The CDR3, as DNA: TGTGCTCTTGGGGGACCGGCTGACTGGGGGATACCGGCCGATAAACTCATCTTT. Encoded protein: CALGGPADWGIPADKLIF.